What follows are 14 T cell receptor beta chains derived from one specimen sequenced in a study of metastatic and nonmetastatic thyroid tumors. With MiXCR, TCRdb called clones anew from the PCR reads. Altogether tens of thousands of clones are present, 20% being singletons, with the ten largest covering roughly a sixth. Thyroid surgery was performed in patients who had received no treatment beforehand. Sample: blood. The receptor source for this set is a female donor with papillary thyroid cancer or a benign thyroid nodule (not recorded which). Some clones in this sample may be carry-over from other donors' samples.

The CDR3 DNA reads TGTGCCAGCGCCATGGTCAGGGGTAATGGCTACACCTTC. As protein: CASAMVRGNGYTF. The V gene is TRBV7-8, the J gene TRBJ1-2; D may be TRBD1 (6 bases). Germline assignment: CDR1 SGHVS and CDR2 FQNEAQ. V was cut by 8 bases and J by 6 bases, with 16 bases left in between. CDR3 length equals 13 residues. Looking up the rest from reference TRBV7-8 and TRBJ1-2 gives the full variable domain: GAGVSQSPRYKVAKRGQDVALRCDPISGHVSLFWYQQALGQGPEFLTYFQNEAQLDKSGLPSDRFFAERPEGSVSTLKIQRTQQEDSAVYLCASAMVRGNGYTFGSGTRLTVV.

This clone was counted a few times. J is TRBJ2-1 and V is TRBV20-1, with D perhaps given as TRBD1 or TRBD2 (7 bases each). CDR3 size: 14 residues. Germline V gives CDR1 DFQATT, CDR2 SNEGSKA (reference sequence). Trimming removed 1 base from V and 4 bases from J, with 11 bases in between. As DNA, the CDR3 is TGCAGTGCTAGAGTCCAGGGGGGGTACAATGAGCAGTTCTTC. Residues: CSARVQGGYNEQFF.

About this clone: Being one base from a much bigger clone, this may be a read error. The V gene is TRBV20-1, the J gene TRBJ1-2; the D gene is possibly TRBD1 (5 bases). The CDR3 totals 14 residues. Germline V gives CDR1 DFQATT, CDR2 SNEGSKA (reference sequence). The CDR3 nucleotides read TGCAGTGCTAGCTGGGGGTACGGGTACTACGGCTACACCTTC. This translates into CSASWGYGYYGYTF.

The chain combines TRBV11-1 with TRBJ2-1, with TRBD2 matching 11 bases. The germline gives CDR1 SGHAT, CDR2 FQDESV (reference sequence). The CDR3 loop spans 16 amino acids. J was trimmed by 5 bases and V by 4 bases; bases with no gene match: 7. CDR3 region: CASSSPLAGVDNEQFF. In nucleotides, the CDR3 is TGTGCCAGCAGCTCCCCACTAGCGGGAGTCGACAATGAGCAGTTCTTC. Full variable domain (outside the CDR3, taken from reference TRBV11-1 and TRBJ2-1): EAEVAQSPRYKITEKSQAVAFWCDPISGHATLYWYRQILGQGPELLVQFQDESVVDDSQLPKDRFSAERLKGVDSTLKIQPAELGDSAMYLCASSSPLAGVDNEQFFGPGTRLTVL.

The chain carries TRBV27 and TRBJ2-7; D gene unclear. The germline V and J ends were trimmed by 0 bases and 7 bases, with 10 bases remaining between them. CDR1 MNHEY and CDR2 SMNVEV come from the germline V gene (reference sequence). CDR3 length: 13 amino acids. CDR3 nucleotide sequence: TGTGCCAGCAGTTTATCTTCCAGCCTTGAGCAGTACTTC. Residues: CASSLSSSLEQYF.

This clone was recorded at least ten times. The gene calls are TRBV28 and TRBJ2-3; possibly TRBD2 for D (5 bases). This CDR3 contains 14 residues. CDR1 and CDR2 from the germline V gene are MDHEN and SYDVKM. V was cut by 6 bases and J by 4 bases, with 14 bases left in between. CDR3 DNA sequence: TGTGCCAGCAGCCGGACTTCCGGGCCAGATACGCAGTATTTT. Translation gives CASSRTSGPDTQYF.

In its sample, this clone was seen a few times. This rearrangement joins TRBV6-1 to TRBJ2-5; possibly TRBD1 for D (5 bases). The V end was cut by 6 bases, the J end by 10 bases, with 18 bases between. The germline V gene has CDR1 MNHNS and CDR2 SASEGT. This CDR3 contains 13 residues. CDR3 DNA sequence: TGTGCCAGCAGCCAACAGGTCCAAAAGAACCAGTACTTC. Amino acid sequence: CASSQQVQKNQYF.

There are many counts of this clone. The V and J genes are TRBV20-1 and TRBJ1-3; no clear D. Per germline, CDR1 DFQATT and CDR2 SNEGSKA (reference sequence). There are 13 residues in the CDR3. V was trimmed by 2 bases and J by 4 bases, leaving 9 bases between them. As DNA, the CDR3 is TGCAGTGCTAGACCTACGGGGGGAAACACCATATATTTT. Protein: CSARPTGGNTIYF.

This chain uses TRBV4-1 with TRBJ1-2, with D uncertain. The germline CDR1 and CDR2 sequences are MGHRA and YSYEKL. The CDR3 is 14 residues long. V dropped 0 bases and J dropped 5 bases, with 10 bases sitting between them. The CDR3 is CASSQERMGYGYTF. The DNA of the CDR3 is TGCGCCAGCAGCCAAGAGCGTATGGGGTATGGCTACACCTTC.

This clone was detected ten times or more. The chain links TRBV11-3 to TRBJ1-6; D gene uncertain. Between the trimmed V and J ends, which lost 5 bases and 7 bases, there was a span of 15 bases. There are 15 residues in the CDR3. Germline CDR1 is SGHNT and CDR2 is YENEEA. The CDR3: CASSLFRTGNSPLHF. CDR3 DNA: TGTGCCAGCAGCCTGTTTAGGACGGGCAATTCACCCCTCCACTTT.

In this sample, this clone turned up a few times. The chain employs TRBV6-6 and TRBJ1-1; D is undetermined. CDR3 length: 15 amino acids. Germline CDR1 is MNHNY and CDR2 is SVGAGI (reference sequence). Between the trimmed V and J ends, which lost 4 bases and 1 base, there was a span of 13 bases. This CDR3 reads CASSSLTWGNTEAFF. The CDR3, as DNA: TGTGCCAGCAGTTCTCTGACATGGGGGAACACTGAAGCTTTCTTT.

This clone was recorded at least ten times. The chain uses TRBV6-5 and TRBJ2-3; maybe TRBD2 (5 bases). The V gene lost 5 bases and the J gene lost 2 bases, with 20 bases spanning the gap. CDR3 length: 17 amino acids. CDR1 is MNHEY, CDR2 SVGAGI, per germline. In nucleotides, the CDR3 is TGTGCCAGCAGTCCCGTCGGGATAGCTGACTACACAGATACGCAGTATTTT. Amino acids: CASSPVGIADYTDTQYF.

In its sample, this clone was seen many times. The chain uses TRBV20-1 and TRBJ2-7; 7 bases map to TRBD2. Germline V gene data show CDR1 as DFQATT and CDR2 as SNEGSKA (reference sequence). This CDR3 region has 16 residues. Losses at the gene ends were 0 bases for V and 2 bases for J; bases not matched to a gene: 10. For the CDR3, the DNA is TGCAGTGCTAGAGATCGGTGGGCGGGAGACCCCTACGAGCAGTACTTC. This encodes CSARDRWAGDPYEQYF.

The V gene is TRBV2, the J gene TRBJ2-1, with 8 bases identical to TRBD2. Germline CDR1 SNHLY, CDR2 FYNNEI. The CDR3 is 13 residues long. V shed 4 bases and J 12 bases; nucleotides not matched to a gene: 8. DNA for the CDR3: TGTGCCAGCAGTGGGAGCGGGAGCGGTGCGCAGTTCTTC. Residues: CASSGSGSGAQFF. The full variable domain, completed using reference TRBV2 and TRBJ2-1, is EPEVTQTPSHQVTQMGQEVILRCVPISNHLYFYWYRQILGQKVEFLVSFYNNEISEKSEIFDDQFSVERPDGSNFTLKIRSTKLEDSAMYFCASSGSGSGAQFFGPGTRLTVL.